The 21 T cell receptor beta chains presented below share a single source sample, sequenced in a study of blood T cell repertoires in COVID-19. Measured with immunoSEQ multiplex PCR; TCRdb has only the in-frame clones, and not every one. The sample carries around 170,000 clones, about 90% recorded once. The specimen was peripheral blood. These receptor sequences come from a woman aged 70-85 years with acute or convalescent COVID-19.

CDR3 bases: TGTGCCTGGAACGGGGGTCCAGATACGCAGTATTTT. Protein: CAWNGGPDTQYF. This chain uses TRBV30 with TRBJ2-3; D might be TRBD2 (6 bases). The CDR3 has 12 amino acids. Germline V gene sequence: CDR1 GTSNPN, CDR2 SVGIG (reference sequence). V shed 4 bases and J shed 4 bases, with 9 bases lying between them.

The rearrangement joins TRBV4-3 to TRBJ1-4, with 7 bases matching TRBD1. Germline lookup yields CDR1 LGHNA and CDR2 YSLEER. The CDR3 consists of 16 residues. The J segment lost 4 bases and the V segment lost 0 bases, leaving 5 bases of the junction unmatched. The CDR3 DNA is TGCGCCAGCAGCCAAGACTGGACAGGCAATAATGAAAAACTGTTTTTT. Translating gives CASSQDWTGNNEKLFF.

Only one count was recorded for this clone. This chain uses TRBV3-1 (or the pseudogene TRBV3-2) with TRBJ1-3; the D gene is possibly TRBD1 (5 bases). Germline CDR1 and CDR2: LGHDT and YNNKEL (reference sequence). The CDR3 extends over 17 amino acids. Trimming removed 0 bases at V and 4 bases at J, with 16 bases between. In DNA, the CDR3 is TGTGCCAGCAGCCAAGACCCCCACAGGCGAACAGGAAACACCATATATTTT. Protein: CASSQDPHRRTGNTIYF.

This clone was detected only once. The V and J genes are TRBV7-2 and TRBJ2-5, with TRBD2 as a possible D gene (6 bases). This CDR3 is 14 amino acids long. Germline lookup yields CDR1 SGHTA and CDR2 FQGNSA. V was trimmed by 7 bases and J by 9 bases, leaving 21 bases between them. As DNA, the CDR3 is TGTGCCAGCACAAACGGACTATGGGGCGCGGCCCAGTACTTC. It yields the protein CASTNGLWGAAQYF.

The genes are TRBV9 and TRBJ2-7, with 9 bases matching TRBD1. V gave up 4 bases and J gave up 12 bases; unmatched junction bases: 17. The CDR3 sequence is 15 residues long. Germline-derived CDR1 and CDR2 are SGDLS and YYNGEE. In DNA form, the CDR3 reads TGTGCCAGCAGCTCTCAACAGGGGGCCACGATTCATTTGTACTTC. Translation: CASSSQQGATIHLYF. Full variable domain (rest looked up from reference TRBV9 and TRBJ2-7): DSGVTQTPKHLITATGQRVTLRCSPRSGDLSVYWYQQSLDQGLQFLIQYYNGEERAKGNILERFSAQQFPDLHSELNLSSLELGDSALYFCASSSQQGATIHLYFGPGTRLTVT.

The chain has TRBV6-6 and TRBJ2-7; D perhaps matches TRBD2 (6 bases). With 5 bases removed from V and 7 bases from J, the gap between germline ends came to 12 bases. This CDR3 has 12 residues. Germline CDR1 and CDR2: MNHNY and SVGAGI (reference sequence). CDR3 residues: CASSVDAGEQYF. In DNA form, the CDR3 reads TGTGCCAGCAGTGTAGATGCGGGGGAGCAGTACTTC.

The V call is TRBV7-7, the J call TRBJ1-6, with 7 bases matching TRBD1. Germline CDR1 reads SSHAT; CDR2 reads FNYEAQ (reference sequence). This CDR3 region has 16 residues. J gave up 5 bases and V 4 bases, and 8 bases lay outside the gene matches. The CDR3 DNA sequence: TGTGCCAGCAGCTCACGGGACAGCGAAAATAATTCACCCCTCCACTTT. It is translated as CASSSRDSENNSPLHF.

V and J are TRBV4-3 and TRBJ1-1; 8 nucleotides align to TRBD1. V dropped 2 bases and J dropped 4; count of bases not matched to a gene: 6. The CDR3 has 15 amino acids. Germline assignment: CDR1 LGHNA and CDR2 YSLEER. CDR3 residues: CASSQIITGGTEAFF. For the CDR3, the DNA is TGCGCCAGCAGCCAAATAATTACAGGGGGCACTGAAGCTTTCTTT.

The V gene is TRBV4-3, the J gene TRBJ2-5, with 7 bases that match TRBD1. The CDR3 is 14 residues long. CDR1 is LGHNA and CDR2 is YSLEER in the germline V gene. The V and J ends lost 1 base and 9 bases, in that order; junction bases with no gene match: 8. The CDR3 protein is CASSQGQGFEAQYF. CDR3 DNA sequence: TGCGCCAGCAGCCAAGGACAGGGCTTTGAGGCCCAGTACTTC.

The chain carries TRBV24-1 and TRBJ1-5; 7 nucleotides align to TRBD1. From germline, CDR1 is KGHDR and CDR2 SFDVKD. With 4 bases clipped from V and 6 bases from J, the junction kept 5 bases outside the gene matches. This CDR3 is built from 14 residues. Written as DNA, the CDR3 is TGTGCCACCAGTGACGCGACAGGGTTTCAGCCCCAGCATTTT. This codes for CATSDATGFQPQHF.

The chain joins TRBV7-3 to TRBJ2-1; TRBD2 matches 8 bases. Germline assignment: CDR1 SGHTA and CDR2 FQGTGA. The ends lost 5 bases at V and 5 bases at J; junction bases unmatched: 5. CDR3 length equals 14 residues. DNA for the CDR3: TGTGCCAGCAGCATGACTAGCGACAACAATGAGCAGTTCTTC. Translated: CASSMTSDNNEQFF.

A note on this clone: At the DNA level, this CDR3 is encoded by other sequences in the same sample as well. The CDR3 is CASSLDRTDNQPQHF. CDR3 bases: TGTGCCAGCAGCTTAGATCGAACAGACAATCAGCCCCAGCATTTT. This chain links TRBV11-2 with TRBJ1-5; D unresolved. The CDR3 spans 15 residues. The V end lost 0 bases, the J end lost 3 bases, and 9 bases lay between the germline ends. The germline CDR1 and CDR2 sequences are SGHAT and FQNNGV. Full variable domain (rest looked up from reference TRBV11-2 and TRBJ1-5): EAGVAQSPRYKIIEKRQSVAFWCNPISGHATLYWYQQILGQGPKLLIQFQNNGVVDDSQLPKDRFSAERLKGVDSTLKIQPAKLEDSAVYLCASSLDRTDNQPQHFGDGTRLSIL.

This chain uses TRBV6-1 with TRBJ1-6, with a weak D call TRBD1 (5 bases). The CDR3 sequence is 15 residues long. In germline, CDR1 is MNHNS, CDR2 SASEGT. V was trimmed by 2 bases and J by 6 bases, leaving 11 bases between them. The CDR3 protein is CASSEWGTINSPLHF. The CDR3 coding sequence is TGTGCCAGCAGTGAATGGGGGACTATTAATTCACCCCTCCACTTT.

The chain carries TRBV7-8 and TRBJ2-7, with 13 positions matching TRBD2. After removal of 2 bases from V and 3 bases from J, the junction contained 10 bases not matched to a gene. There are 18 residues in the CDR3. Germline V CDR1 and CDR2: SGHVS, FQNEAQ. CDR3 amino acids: CASSLFTARTSGSYEQYF. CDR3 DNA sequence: TGTGCCAGCAGCTTATTTACCGCGCGGACTAGCGGGAGCTACGAGCAGTACTTC.

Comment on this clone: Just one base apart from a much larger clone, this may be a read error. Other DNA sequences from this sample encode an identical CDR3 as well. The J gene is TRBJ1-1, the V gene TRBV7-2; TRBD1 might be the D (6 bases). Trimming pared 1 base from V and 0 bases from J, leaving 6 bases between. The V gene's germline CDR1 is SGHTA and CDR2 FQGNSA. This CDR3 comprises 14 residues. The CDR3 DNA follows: TGTGCCAGCAGCTTAGGACAGGTGAACACTGAAGCTTTCTTT. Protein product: CASSLGQVNTEAFF.

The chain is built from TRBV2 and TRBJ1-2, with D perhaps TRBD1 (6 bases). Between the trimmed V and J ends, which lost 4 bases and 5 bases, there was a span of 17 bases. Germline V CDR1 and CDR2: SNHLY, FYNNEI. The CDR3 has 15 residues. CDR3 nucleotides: TGTGCCAGCAGTGGGGGGATGGGGGCGGCGTATGGCTACACCTTC. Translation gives CASSGGMGAAYGYTF.

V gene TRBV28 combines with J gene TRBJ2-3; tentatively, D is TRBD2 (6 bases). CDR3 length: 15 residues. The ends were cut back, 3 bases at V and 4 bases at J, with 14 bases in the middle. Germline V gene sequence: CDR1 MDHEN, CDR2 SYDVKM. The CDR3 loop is CASSFYKGLPDTQYF. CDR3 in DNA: TGTGCCAGCAGTTTTTATAAGGGACTTCCAGATACGCAGTATTTT.

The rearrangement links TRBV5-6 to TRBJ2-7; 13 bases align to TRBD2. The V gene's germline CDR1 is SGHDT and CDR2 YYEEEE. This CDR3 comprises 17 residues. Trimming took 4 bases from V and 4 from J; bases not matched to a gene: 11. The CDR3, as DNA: TGTGCCAGCAGCACGCGGACTAGCGGGAGTGGCAGGTACGAGCAGTACTTC. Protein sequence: CASSTRTSGSGRYEQYF.

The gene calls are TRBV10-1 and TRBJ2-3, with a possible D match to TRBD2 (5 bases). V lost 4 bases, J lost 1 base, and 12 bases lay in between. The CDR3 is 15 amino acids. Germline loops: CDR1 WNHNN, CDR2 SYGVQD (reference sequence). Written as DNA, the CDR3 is TGCGCCAGCAGTGCGGAGGCCCGGGGCACAGATACGCAGTATTTT. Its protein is CASSAEARGTDTQYF.

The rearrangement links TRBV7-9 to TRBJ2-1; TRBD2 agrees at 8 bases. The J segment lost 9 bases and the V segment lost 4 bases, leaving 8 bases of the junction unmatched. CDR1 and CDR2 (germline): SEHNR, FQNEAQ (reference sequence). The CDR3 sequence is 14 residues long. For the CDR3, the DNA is TGTGCCAGCAGCTCGCAGGGACTAGTAGTTGAGCAGTTCTTC. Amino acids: CASSSQGLVVEQFF. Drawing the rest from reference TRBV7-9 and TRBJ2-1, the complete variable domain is DTGVSQNPRHKITKRGQNVTFRCDPISEHNRLYWYRQTLGQGPEFLTYFQNEAQLEKSRLLSDRFSAERPKGSFSTLEIQRTEQGDSAMYLCASSSQGLVVEQFFGPGTRLTVL.

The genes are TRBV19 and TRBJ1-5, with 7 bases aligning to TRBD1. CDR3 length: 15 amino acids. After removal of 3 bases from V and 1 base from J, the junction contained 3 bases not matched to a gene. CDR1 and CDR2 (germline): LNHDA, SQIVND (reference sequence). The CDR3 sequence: CASSMTGPSNQPQHF. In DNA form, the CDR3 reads TGTGCCAGTAGTATGACAGGGCCGAGCAATCAGCCCCAGCATTTT.